This T cell receptor beta chain was identified in a study of blood T cells in healthy people across ages. Study-wide results and caveats: It was the long-lived donors that had more naive CD4+ cells and higher diversity than aged donors.

Using a J-beta primer mix together with a sample-barcoded 5' primer, a second PCR was run for roughly 6 to 12 cycles. Every single cDNA molecule received a tag from a template-switch adaptor with 12 random nucleotides. TCRdb used MiXCR to reprocess the 5' RACE reads, holding one entry per CDR3 protein. The sample yields 600,000 to 1,000,000 distinct CDR3 sequences, 20% to 25% seen once. This clonotype was seen more than once but under ten times. Its target is unknown. Germline V gene lookup returns CDR1 SGHAT and CDR2 FQNNGV. V was shortened by 4 bases and J by 15 bases, with 16 bases between the two germline ends. The CDR3 totals 12 residues. The sample also formed part of further work on T cells of mothers and their children. That investigation notes: Donation involved three healthy Caucasian mothers and the six children that they had. Whether pairs are related or unrelated, thymic selection shapes their TCR recombination output in much the same way.

This receptor was obtained from a boy under 18 in good health. The V and J genes are TRBV11-2 and TRBJ2-1, with D perhaps matching TRBD2 (6 bases). Sample: blood. The chain's CDR3 is CASSSWEAPGFF. In DNA, the CDR3 is TGTGCCAGCAGCTCCTGGGAGGCCCCGGGGTTCTTC.